The rows below give T cell receptor beta chains drawn from one sample of a study of high-grade serous ovarian cancer treatment subgroups. Assay: immunoSEQ multiplex PCR; the TCRdb copy retains only in-frame clones and omits some. The sample has roughly 4,800 clones; roughly three quarters are singletons. Sequenced sample: tumor tissue. These receptors came from a human donor with high-grade serous ovarian cancer. CDR3s include the opening cysteine and the closing phenylalanine or tryptophan. Fields, in order: J gene, V gene, CDR3 protein.

>TRBJ2-2|TRBV5-1
CASTSSSGTSTGELFF
>TRBJ2-3|TRBV28
CASRYRGNTQYF
>TRBJ1-2|TRBV29-1
CSASGGDSHGYTF
>TRBJ2-2|TRBV19
CASSIRQSYGELFF
>TRBJ2-5|TRBV7-3
CASSRAGTSESQYF
>TRBJ2-1|TRBV27
CASSDRGLNEQFF
>TRBJ2-1|TRBV4-3
CASSPLAGGNNEQFF
>TRBJ2-4|TRBV30
CAWSVARGGIQYF
>TRBJ2-2|TRBV11-2
CASSLVGTGELFF
>TRBJ1-4|TRBV30
CAWSSGYDEKLFF
>TRBJ2-7|TRBV18
CASRGQANYEQYF
>TRBJ1-2|TRBV5-5
CASSSRTMNYGYTF
>TRBJ1-2|TRBV6-5
CASSYHRDRGRGGYTF
>TRBJ1-6|TRBV2
CASSRGQGDNSPLHF
>TRBJ2-5|TRBV29-1
CSVEGGGQWIETQYF
>TRBJ2-1|TRBV11-2
CASSPLVVENEQFF
>TRBJ2-1|TRBV30
CARGMSLNEQFF
>TRBJ1-2|TRBV28
CASTPSTGFNYGYTF
>TRBJ1-4|TRBV4-2
CASSQFTTTNEKLFF
>TRBJ1-1|TRBV29-1
CSVTGGAGTEAFF
>TRBJ1-2|TRBV13
CASSLTGEDYGYTF
>TRBJ1-5|TRBV7-8
CASSLAGGGNQPQHF
>TRBJ2-1|TRBV30
CAWSEGVSYNEQFF
>TRBJ2-1|TRBV27
CASSRSGGSSYNEQFF
>TRBJ1-4|TRBV27
CASSKIGATNEKLFF
>TRBJ2-2|TRBV27
CASRSTGGLAGTGELFF
>TRBJ2-5|TRBV7-2
CARPRTGEETQYF
>TRBJ1-1|TRBV4-1
CASSHGGTGAFF
>TRBJ2-1|TRBV19
CASSIRLAGGNLYNEQFF
>TRBJ2-1|TRBV6-5
CATSGGVTYNEQFF
>TRBJ2-5|TRBV14
CASSQVPTDRGGETQYF
>TRBJ1-3|TRBV7-2
CASSRTGLVGGNTIYF
>TRBJ2-3|TRBV27
CASTLTSGVPTDTQYF
>TRBJ2-5|TRBV5-1
CASSLGVRGQSRHQETQYF
>TRBJ1-2|TRBV11-2
CASSPNYGEGYQGYTF
>TRBJ2-1|TRBV15
CATSREGEGLDNEQFF
>TRBJ1-5|TRBV28
CATRRDRGYGNQPQHF
>TRBJ2-5|TRBV5-4
CASSFYDRGRETQYF
>TRBJ2-3|TRBV11-2
CASSRQGAFTDTQYF
>TRBJ2-1|TRBV9
CASSWPGTGNEQFF
>TRBJ2-1|TRBV9
CASSVHNEQFF
>TRBJ1-5|TRBV10-2
CASSESGQGGRAQHF
>TRBJ2-5|TRBV29-1
CSVEILALQETQYF
>TRBJ1-1|TRBV4-1
CASSQGHMNTEAFF
>TRBJ2-6|TRBV4-3
CASSHRTGSGANVLTF
>TRBJ2-7|TRBV10-3
CAISDTSYEQYF
>TRBJ2-1|TRBV7-9
CASSLEGGAGRRNEQFF
>TRBJ1-2|TRBV2
CASSAGSANTF